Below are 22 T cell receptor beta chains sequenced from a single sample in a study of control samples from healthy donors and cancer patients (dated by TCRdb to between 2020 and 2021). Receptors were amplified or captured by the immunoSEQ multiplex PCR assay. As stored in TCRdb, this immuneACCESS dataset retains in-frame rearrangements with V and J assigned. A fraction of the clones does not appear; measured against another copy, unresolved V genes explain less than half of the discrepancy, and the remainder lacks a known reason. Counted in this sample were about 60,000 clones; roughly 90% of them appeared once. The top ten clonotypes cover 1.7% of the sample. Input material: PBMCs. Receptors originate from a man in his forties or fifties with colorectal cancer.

CDR3 amino acids: CASSPLQAGGYEQYF. The CDR3 DNA reads as TGTGCCAGCAGCCCTTTACAGGCCGGGGGATACGAGCAGTACTTC. The V gene is TRBV5-6, the J gene TRBJ2-7, with a tentative D call TRBD2 (6 bases). V was cut by 4 bases and J by 4 bases, with 18 bases left in between. The CDR3 is 15 residues long. The germline CDR1 and CDR2 sequences are SGHDT and YYEEEE.

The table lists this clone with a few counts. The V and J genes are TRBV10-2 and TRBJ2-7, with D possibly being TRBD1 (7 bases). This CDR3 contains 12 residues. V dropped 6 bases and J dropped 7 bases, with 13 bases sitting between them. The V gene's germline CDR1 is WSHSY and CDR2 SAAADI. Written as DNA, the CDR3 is TGCGCCAGCAGGGGGGACAGCGGGGAGCAGTACTTC. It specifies CASRGDSGEQYF.

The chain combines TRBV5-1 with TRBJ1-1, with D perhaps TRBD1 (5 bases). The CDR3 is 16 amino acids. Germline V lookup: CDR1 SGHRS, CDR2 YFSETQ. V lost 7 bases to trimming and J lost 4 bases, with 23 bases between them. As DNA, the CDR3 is TGCGCCAGCGCAGCAGGGTCCCTACCAGGAGGCACTGAAGCTTTCTTT. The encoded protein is CASAAGSLPGGTEAFF. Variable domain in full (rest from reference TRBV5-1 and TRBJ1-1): KAGVTQTPRYLIKTRGQQVTLSCSPISGHRSVSWYQQTPGQGLQFLFEYFSETQRNKGNFPGRFSGRQFSNSRSEMNVSTLELGDSALYLCASAAGSLPGGTEAFFGQGTRLTVV.

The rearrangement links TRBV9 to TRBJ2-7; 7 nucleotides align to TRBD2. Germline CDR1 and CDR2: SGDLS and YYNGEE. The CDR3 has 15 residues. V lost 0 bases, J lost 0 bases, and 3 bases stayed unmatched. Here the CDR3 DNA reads TGTGCCAGCAGCGTAGAAGCGGGACCCTCCTACGAGCAGTACTTC. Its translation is CASSVEAGPSYEQYF.

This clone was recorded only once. The CDR3 DNA sequence: TGTGCCAGCAGTACGGGGGGGAGCTCCTACAATGAGCAGTTCTTC. Amino acids: CASSTGGSSYNEQFF. The chain links TRBV6-2 or TRBV6-3 to TRBJ2-1; 8 bases align to TRBD2. Germline trimming cut 5 bases from V and 0 bases from J; bases unmatched to any gene: 3. Looked up from germline, CDR1 is MNHEY and CDR2 is SVGEGT. CDR3 length: 15 amino acids.

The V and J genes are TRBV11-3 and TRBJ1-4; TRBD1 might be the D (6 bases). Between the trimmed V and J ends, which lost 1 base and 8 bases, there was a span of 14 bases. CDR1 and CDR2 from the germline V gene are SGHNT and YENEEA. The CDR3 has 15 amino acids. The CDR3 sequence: CASSLALTGSEKLFF. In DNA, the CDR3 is TGTGCCAGCAGCTTAGCCCTTACAGGGTCCGAAAAACTGTTTTTT.

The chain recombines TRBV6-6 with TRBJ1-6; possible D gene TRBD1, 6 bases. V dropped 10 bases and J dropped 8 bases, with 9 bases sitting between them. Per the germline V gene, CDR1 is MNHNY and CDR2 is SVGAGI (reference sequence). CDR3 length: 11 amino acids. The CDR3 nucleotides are TGTGCCACCCGGACAGATTCACCCCTCCACTTT. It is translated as CATRTDSPLHF.

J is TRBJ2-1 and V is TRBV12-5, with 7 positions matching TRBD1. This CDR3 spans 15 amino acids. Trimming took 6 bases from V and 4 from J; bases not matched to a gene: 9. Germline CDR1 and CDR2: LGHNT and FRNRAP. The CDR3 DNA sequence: TGTGCTAGTGGCGACGGAAGGGGACAGTACAATGAGCAGTTCTTC. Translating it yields CASGDGRGQYNEQFF.

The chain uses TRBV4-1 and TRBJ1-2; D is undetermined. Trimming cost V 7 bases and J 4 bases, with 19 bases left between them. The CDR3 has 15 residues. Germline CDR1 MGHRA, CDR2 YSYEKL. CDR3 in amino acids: CASNKGREATYGYTF. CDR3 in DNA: TGCGCCAGCAACAAAGGGAGGGAAGCGACCTATGGCTACACCTTC.

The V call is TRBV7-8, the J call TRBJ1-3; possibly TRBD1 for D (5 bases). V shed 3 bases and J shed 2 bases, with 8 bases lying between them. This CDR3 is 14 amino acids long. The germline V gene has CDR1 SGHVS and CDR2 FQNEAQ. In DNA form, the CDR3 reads TGTGCCAGCAGCTTCGGCAGGGCTGGAAACACCATATATTTT. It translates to CASSFGRAGNTIYF.

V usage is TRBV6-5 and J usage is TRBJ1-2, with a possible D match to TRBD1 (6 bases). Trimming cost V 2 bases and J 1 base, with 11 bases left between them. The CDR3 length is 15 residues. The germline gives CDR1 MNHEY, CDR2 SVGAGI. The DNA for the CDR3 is TGTGCCAGCAGTTACGGGACACCTAATAACTATGGCTACACCTTC. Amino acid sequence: CASSYGTPNNYGYTF.

CDR3 in amino acids: CASSPDREGEAFF. The CDR3 DNA reads as TGTGCCAGCAGCCCAGACAGGGAGGGTGAAGCTTTCTTT. This chain connects TRBV16 to TRBJ1-1, with 7 bases identical to TRBD1. The germline V gene encodes CDR1 KGHSY and CDR2 FQNENV. The CDR3 runs to 13 residues. The V gene end was trimmed by 4 bases and the J gene end by 7 bases; junction bases not matched to a gene: 6.

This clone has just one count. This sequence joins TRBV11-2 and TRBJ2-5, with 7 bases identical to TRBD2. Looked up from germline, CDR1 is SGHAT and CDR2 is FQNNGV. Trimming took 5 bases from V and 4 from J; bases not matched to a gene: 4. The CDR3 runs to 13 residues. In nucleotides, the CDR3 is TGTGCCAGCAGCCAACAGCGGGGAGAGACCCAGTACTTC. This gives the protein CASSQQRGETQYF.

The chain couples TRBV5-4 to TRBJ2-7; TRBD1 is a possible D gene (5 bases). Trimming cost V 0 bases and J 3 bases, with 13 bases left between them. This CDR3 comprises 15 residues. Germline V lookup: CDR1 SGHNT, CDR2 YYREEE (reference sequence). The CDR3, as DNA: TGTGCCAGCAGCTTGGTAAGGGGCTCCCTCTACGAGCAGTACTTC. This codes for CASSLVRGSLYEQYF.

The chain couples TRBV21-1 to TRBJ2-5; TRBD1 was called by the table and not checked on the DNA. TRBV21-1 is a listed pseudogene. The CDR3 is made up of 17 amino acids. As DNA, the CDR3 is TGTGCCAGCAGCAAAGGGGGCAAAGGACCGTACCAAGAGACCCAGTACTTC. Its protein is CASSKGGKGPYQETQYF.

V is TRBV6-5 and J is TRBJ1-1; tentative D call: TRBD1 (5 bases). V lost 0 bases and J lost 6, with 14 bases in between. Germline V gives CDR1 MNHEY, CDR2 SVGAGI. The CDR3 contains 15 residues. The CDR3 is CASSYSQGSRAEAFF. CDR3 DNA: TGTGCCAGCAGTTACTCGCAGGGATCAAGAGCTGAAGCTTTCTTT.

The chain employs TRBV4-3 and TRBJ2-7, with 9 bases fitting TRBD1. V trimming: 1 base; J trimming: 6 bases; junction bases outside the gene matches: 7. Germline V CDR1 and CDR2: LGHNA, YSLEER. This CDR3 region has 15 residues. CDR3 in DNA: TGCGCCAGCAGCCAAGTGCGGGGACAGGGCGGCGAGCAGTACTTC. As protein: CASSQVRGQGGEQYF.

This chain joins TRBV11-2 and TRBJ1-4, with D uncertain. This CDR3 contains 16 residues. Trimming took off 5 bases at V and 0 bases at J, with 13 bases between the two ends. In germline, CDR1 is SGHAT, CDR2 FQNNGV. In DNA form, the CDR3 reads TGTGCCAGCAGCCTAGGACGGTTCCCAACTAATGAAAAACTGTTTTTT. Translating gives CASSLGRFPTNEKLFF. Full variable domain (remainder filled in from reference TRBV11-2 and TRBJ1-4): EAGVAQSPRYKIIEKRQSVAFWCNPISGHATLYWYQQILGQGPKLLIQFQNNGVVDDSQLPKDRFSAERLKGVDSTLKIQPAKLEDSAVYLCASSLGRFPTNEKLFFGSGTQLSVL.

The CDR3 sequence is CASSLVVWGTEAFF. CDR3 nucleotides: TGTGCCAGCAGCTTAGTTGTTTGGGGCACTGAAGCTTTCTTT. The rearrangement links TRBV11-2 to TRBJ1-1; unclear D gene. The V end was cut by 1 base, the J end by 4 bases, with 10 bases between. This CDR3 is built from 14 residues. Germline CDR1 reads SGHAT; CDR2 reads FQNNGV.

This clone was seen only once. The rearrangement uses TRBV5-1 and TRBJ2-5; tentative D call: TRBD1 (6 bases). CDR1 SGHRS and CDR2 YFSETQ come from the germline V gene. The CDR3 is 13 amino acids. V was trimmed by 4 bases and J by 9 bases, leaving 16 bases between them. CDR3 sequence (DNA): TGCGCCAGCAGCGAGCCAGGGGAACGGCCCCAGTACTTC. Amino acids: CASSEPGERPQYF.

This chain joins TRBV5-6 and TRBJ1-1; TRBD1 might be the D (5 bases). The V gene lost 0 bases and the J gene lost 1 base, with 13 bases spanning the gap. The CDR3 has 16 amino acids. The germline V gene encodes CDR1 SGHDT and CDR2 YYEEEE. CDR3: CASSLDAGRQNTEAFF. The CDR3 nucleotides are TGTGCCAGCAGCTTGGACGCGGGACGGCAGAACACTGAAGCTTTCTTT.

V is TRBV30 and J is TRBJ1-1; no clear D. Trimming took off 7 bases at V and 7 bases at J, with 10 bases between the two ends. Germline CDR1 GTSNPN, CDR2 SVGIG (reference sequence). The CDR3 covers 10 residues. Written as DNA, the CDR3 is TGTGCCTTCTCACAGTTTGAAGCTTTCTTT. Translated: CAFSQFEAFF. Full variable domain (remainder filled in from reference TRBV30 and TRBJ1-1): SQTIHQWPATLVQPVGSPLSLECTVEGTSNPNLYWYRQAAGRGLQLLFYSVGIGQISSEVPQNLSASRPQDRQFILSSKKLLLSDSGFYLCAFSQFEAFFGQGTRLTVV.